This entry features one T cell receptor beta chain sequence. The antigen remains unidentified. The data were obtained in a study of cytomegalovirus exposure and HLA in healthy donors. Study-wide results and caveats: Highly shared sequence variants in one cluster were likely a sequencing artifact. Rare TCR sequences predominated, though certain public TCRs were found in many donors.

CDR1 MRHNA and CDR2 SNTAGT come from the germline V gene. The CDR3 contains 16 residues. V shed 3 bases and J 4 bases; nucleotides not matched to a gene: 9. 13 Jbeta primers and 60 Vbeta primers were used for the PCR. The assay was immunoSEQ multiplex PCR, and TCRdb's table has in-frame clones only and misses some. The repertoire holds roughly 99,000 clones, with 75% to 85% as singletons. V gene TRBV6-4 combines with J gene TRBJ1-2; TRBD1 matches at 9 bases. This TCR was recovered from a male donor in good health and CMV-seropositive. Sequencing input: PBMCs. CDR3 coding DNA: TGTGCCAGCAGTGAGGACAGGGGAGTAAGAGGCTATGGCTACACCTTC. It encodes CASSEDRGVRGYGYTF.